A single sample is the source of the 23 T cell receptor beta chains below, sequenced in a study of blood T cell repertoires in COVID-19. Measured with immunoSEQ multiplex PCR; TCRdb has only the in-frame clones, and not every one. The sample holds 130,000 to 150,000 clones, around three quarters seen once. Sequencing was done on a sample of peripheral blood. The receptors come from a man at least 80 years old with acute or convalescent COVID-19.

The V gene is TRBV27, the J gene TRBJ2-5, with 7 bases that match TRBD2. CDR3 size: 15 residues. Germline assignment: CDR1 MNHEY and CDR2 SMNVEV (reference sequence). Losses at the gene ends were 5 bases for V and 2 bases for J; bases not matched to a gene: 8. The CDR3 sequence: CASSPYSSGQETQYF. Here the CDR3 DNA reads TGTGCCAGCAGTCCATATTCTAGCGGACAAGAGACCCAGTACTTC.

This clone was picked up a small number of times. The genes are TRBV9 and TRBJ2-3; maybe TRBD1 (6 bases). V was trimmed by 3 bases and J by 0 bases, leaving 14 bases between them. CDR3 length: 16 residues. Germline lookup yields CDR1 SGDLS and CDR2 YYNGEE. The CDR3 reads CASSAPGRGSTDTQYF. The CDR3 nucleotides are TGTGCCAGCAGCGCTCCGGGCAGGGGTAGCACAGATACGCAGTATTTT.

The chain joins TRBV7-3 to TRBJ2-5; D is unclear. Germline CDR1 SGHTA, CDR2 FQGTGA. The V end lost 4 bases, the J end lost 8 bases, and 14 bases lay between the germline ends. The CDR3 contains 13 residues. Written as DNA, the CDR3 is TGTGCCAGCAGCTCAGACTCCAGAGGTACCCAGTACTTC. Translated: CASSSDSRGTQYF. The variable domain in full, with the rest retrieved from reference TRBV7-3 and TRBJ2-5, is GAGVSQTPSNKVTEKGKYVELRCDPISGHTALYWYRQSLGQGPEFLIYFQGTGAADDSGLPNDRFFAVRPEGSVSTLKIQRTERGDSAVYLCASSSDSRGTQYFGPGTRLLVL.

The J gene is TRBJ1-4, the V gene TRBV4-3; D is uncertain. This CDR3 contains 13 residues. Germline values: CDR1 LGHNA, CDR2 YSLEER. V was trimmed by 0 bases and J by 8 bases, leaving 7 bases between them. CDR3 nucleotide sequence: TGCGCCAGCAGCCAAGAAAGTCAGGAAAAACTGTTTTTT. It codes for CASSQESQEKLFF.

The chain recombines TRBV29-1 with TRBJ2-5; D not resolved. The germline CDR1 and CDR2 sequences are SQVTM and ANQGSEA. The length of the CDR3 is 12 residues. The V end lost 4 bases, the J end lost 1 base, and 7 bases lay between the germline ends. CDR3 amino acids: CSVGGFQETQYF. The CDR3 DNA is TGCAGCGTTGGCGGATTCCAAGAGACCCAGTACTTC.

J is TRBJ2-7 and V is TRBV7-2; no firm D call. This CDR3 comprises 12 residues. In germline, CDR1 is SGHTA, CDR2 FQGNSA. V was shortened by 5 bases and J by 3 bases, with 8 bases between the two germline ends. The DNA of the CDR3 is TGTGCCAGCAGCCCGACTCTCTACGAGCAGTACTTC. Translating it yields CASSPTLYEQYF.

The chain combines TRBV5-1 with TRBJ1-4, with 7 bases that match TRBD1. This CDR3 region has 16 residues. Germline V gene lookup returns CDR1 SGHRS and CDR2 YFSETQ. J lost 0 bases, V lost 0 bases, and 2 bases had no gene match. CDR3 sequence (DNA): TGCGCCAGCAGCTTGGGACAGGGATCAACTAATGAAAAACTGTTTTTT. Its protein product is CASSLGQGSTNEKLFF. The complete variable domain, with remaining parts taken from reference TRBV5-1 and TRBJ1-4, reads KAGVTQTPRYLIKTRGQQVTLSCSPISGHRSVSWYQQTPGQGLQFLFEYFSETQRNKGNFPGRFSGRQFSNSRSEMNVSTLELGDSALYLCASSLGQGSTNEKLFFGSGTQLSVL.

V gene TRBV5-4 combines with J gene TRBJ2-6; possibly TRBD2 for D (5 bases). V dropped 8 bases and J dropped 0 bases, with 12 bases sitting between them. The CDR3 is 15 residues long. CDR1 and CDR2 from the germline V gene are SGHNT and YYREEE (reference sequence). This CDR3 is CASSDGVSGANVLTF. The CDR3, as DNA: TGTGCCAGTTCGGACGGGGTCTCTGGGGCCAACGTCCTGACTTTC.

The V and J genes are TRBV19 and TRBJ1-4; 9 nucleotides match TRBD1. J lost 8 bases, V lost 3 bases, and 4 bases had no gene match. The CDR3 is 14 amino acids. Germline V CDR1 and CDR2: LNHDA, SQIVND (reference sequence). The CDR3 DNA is TGTGCCAGTAGTATCGGGACAGGGTTGGAAAAACTGTTTTTT. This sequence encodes CASSIGTGLEKLFF.

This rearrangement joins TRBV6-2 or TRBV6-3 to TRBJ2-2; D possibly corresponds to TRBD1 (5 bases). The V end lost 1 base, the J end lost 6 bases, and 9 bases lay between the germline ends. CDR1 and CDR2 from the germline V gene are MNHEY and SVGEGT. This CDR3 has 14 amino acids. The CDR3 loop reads CASSYLQGPGELFF. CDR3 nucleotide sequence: TGTGCCAGCAGTTACTTGCAGGGTCCCGGGGAGCTGTTTTTT.

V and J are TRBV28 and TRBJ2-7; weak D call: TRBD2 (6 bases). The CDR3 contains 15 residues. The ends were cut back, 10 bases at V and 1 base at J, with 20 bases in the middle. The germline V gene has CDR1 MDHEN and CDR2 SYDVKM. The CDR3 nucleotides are TGTGCCACCACCTTGGAGGTCGGAGGGTCCTACGAGCAGTACTTC. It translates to CATTLEVGGSYEQYF. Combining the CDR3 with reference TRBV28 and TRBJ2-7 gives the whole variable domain DVKVTQSSRYLVKRTGEKVFLECVQDMDHENMFWYRQDPGLGLRLIYFSYDVKMKEKGDIPEGYSVSREKKERFSLILESASTNQTSMYLCATTLEVGGSYEQYFGPGTRLTVT.

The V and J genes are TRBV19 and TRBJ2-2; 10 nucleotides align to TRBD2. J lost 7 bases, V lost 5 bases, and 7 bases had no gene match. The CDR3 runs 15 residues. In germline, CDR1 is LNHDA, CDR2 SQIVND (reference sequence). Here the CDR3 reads CASSELAGIRGELFF. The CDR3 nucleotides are TGTGCCAGTAGTGAACTAGCGGGGATTCGCGGGGAGCTGTTTTTT. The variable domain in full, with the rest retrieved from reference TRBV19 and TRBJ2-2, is DGGITQSPKYLFRKEGQNVTLSCEQNLNHDAMYWYRQDPGQGLRLIYYSQIVNDFQKGDIAEGYSVSREKKESFPLTVTSAQKNPTAFYLCASSELAGIRGELFFGEGSRLTVL.

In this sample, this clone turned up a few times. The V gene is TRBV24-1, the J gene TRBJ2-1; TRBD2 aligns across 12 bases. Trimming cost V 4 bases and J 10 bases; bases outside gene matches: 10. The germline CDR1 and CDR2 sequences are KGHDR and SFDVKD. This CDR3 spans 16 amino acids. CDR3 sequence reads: CATSDPASGGGGEQFF. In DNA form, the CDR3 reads TGTGCCACCAGTGACCCAGCTAGCGGGGGGGGCGGGGAGCAGTTCTTC.

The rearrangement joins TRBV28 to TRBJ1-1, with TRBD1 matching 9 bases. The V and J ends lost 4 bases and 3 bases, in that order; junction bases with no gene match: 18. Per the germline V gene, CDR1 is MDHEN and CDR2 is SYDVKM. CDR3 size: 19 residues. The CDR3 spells CASSSIQWTGEFRDTEAFF. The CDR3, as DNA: TGTGCCAGCAGTTCGATTCAGTGGACAGGGGAATTTAGGGACACTGAAGCTTTCTTT.

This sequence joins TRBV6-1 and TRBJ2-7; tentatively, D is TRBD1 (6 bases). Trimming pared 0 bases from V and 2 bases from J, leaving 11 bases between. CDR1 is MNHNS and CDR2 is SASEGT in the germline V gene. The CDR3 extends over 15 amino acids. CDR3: CASSEAPGATYEQYF. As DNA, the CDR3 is TGTGCCAGCAGTGAAGCGCCAGGGGCCACCTACGAGCAGTACTTC.

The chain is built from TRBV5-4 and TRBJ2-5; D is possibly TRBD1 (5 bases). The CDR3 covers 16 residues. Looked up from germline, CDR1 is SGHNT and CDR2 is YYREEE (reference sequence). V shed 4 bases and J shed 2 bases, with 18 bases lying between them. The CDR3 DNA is TGTGCCAGCAGCCACGCCGGGCAGGGCGTACAAGAGACCCAGTACTTC. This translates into CASSHAGQGVQETQYF.

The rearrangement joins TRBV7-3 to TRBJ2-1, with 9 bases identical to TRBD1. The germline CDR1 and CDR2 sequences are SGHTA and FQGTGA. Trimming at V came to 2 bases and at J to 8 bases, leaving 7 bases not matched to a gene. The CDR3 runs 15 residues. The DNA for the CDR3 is TGTGCCAGCAGCTTACGCGGGACAGGGATCGATGAGCAGTTCTTC. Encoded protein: CASSLRGTGIDEQFF.

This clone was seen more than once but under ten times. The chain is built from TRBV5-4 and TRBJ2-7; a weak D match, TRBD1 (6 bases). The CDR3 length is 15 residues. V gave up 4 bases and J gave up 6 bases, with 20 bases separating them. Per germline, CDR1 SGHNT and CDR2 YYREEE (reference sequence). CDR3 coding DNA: TGTGCCAGCAGCATTCCCTCAGGGGCAGACGGCGAGCAGTACTTC. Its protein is CASSIPSGADGEQYF. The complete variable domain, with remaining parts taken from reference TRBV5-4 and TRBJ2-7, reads ETGVTQSPTHLIKTRGQQVTLRCSSQSGHNTVSWYQQALGQGPQFIFQYYREEENGRGNFPPRFSGLQFPNYSSELNVNALELDDSALYLCASSIPSGADGEQYFGPGTRLTVT.

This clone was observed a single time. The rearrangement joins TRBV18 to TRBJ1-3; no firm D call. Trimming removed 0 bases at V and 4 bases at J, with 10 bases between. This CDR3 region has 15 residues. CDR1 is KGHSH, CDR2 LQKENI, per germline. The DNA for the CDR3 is TGTGCCAGCTCACCACCATCAAGCGCCGGAAACACCATATATTTT. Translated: CASSPPSSAGNTIYF. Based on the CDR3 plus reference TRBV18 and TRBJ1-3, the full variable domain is NAGVMQNPRHLVRRRGQEARLRCSPMKGHSHVYWYRQLPEEGLKFMVYLQKENIIDESGMPKERFSAEFPKEGPSILRIQQVVRGDSAAYFCASSPPSSAGNTIYFGEGSWLTVV.

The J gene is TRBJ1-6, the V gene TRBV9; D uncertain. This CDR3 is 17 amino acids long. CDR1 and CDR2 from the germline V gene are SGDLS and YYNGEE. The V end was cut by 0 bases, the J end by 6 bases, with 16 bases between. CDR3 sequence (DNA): TGTGCCAGCAGCGTAGGGGTTTGGGCGAATAGTAATTCACCCCTCCACTTT. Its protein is CASSVGVWANSNSPLHF.

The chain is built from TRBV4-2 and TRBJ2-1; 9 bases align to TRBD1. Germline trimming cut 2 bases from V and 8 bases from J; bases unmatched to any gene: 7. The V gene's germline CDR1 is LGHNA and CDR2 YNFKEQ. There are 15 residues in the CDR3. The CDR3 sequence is CASSQPGQGDDEQFF. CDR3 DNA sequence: TGTGCCAGCAGCCAACCGGGACAGGGTGACGATGAGCAGTTCTTC.

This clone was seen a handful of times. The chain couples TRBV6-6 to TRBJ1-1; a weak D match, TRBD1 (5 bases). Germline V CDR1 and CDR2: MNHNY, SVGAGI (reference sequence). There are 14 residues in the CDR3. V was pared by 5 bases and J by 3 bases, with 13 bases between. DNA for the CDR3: TGTGCCAGCAGTAAGAGCGCCAGGGACACTGAAGCTTTCTTT. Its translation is CASSKSARDTEAFF.

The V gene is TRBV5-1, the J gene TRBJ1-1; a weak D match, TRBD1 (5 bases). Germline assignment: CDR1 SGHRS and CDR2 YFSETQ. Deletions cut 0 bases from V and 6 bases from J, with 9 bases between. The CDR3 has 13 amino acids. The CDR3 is CASSLEGYAEAFF. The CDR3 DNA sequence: TGCGCCAGCAGCTTGGAGGGGTATGCTGAAGCTTTCTTT.